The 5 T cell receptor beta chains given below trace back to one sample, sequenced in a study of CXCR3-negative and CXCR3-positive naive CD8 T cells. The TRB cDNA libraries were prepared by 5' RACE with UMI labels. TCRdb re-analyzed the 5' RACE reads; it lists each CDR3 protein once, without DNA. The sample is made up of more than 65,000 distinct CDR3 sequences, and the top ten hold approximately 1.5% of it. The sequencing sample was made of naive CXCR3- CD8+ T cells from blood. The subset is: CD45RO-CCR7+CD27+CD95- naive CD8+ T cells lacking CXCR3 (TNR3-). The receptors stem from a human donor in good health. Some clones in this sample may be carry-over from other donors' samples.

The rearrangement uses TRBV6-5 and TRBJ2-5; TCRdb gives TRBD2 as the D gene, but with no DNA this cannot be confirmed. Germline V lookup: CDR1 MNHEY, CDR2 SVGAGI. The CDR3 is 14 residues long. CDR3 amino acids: CASSNAGYQETQYF.

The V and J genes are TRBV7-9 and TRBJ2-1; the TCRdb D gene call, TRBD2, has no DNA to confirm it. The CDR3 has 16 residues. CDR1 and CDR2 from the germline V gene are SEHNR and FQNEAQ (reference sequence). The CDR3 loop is CASSPSLAGGPIEQFF.

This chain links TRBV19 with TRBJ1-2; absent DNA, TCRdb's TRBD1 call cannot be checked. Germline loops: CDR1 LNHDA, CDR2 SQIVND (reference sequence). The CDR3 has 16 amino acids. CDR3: CASSNHRDRGFYGYTF.

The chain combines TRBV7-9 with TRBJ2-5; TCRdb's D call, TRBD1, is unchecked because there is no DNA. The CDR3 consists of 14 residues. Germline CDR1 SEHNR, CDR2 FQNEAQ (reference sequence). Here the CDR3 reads CASSSQGVQETQYF.

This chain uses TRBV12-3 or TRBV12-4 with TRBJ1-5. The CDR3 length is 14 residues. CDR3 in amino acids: CASSLGGPNQPQHF.